This is a list of T cell receptor beta chains from one sample in a study of sequential checkpoint blockade in melanoma. The table came from immunoSEQ multiplex PCR; TCRdb's copy has only in-frame clones and leaves some out. The sample yields about 20,000 clones, just under 75% seen once. The specimen was CD8+ T cells sorted from blood (inferred from file names), collected from a patient given nivolumab and ipilimumab in sequence. The receptors derive from a human donor with melanoma. Each CDR3 is given with its conserved first and last residue. A D gene is named only where the DNA matches it firmly. Only some rows state a clone size, as once, few, many or a class for expanded clones.

-	TRBV7-6	once	TRBJ1-1	TGTGCCAGCAGCTTAGATATAGGGGTCACTGAAGCTTTCTTT	CASSLDIGVTEAFF
-	TRBV4-1	-	TRBJ2-7	TGCGCCAGCAGCCAGAGCAAAAGCGCCTACTCCTACGAGCAGTACTTC	CASSQSKSAYSYEQYF
TRBD1	TRBV27	-	TRBJ2-1	TGTGCCAGCAGTATCCACAGGGGGCCCTACAATGAGCAGTTCTTC	CASSIHRGPYNEQFF
TRBD1	TRBV10-1	-	TRBJ2-2	TGCGCCAGCAGTGAGACAGGGGGTTGGACCGGGGAGCTGTTTTTT	CASSETGGWTGELFF
TRBD1	TRBV5-3	-	TRBJ2-7	TGTGCCAGAAGCTTGACAGGGGGTGGGTACGAGCAGTACTTC	CARSLTGGGYEQYF
TRBD2	TRBV5-4	-	TRBJ2-1	TGTGCCAGCAGCTTGAAGCGGGAGTTTTGGAATGAGCAGTTCTTC	CASSLKREFWNEQFF
TRBD2	TRBV13	-	TRBJ2-7	TGTGCCAGCAGTTATCTAGCGGGAGGGAGCTCCTACGAGCAGTACTTC	CASSYLAGGSSYEQYF
-	TRBV19	-	TRBJ2-3	TGTGCCAGTAGGGACGGACAATCTAACACAGATACGCAGTATTTT	CASRDGQSNTDTQYF
TRBD1	TRBV30	few	TRBJ1-5	TGTGCCGGATCGACAGGGGGGGGGAATCAGCCCCAGCATTTT	CAGSTGGGNQPQHF
TRBD1	TRBV28	-	TRBJ1-2	TGTGCCAGCGAGGGGGCGTTGGACTATGGCTACACCTTC	CASEGALDYGYTF
-	TRBV19	-	TRBJ2-3	TGTGCCAGTATTAAGGACCACGGGATGAGCACAGATATGCAGTATTTT	CASIKDHGMSTDMQYF
-	TRBV29-1	-	TRBJ1-2	TGCAGCGTTGAAGATTGGGAGACAGGCAACTATGGCTACACCTTC	CSVEDWETGNYGYTF
TRBD2	TRBV27	-	TRBJ2-1	TGTGCCAGCAGTTCGGGACTAGCGGGCTACAATGAGCAGTTCTTC	CASSSGLAGYNEQFF
-	TRBV19	-	TRBJ2-7	TGTGCCAGTAGTGGACAGTTCAACTCCCTCTACGAGCAGTACTTC	CASSGQFNSLYEQYF
-	TRBV18	-	TRBJ2-2	TGTGCCAGCTCACCACCGACGGGGGCCGGGGAGCTGTTTTTT	CASSPPTGAGELFF
-	TRBV7-8	-	TRBJ2-2	TGTGCCAGCCACCCCACAGGGTACGGGGAGCTGTTTTTT	CASHPTGYGELFF
TRBD1	TRBV2	-	TRBJ2-7	TGTGCCAGCAGGGGACAGTGGACCTACGAGCAGTACTTC	CASRGQWTYEQYF
-	TRBV7-6	once	TRBJ2-2	TGTGCCAGCAGATCACGGGCGGACTCCTTTAACACCGGGGAGCTGTTTTTT	CASRSRADSFNTGELFF
TRBD2	TRBV7-6	-	TRBJ2-3	TGTGCCAGCAGATCCCGTAGCGGGGAACCCACAGATACGCAGTATTTT	CASRSRSGEPTDTQYF
-	TRBV19	-	TRBJ2-7	TGTGCCAGTAGTATGGGCTCCGAGCAGTACTTC	CASSMGSEQYF
-	TRBV5-6	-	TRBJ2-7	TGTGCCAGCAGCTTCGGACAGACCTACGAGCAGTACTTC	CASSFGQTYEQYF
TRBD1	TRBV13	-	TRBJ2-7	TGTGCCAGCAGCCCCTCCGGGACAGGGTATCACGAGCAGTACTTC	CASSPSGTGYHEQYF
TRBD2	TRBV7-8	few	TRBJ2-1	TGTGCCAGCAGCCCCGGGACTAGCGGAAATGAGCAGTTCTTC	CASSPGTSGNEQFF
-	TRBV5-1	-	TRBJ2-7	TGCGCCAGCAGCCCGCTCCCGTTGGGGGGTACCTACGAGCAGTACTTC	CASSPLPLGGTYEQYF
TRBD1	TRBV5-1	-	TRBJ2-7	TGCGCCAGCAGCTTACCACTTCAGACAGGGTGGGGCGACTACGAGCAGTACTTC	CASSLPLQTGWGDYEQYF
TRBD2	TRBV28	large	TRBJ2-7	TGTGCCAGCAGGCGAGACGTAGCGGGGGACTCCTACGAGCAGTACTTC	CASRRDVAGDSYEQYF
-	TRBV14	-	TRBJ1-5	TGTGCCAGCAGCCAAGTTTTGTACAGGTCAGCGTTTCAGCCCCAGCATTTT	CASSQVLYRSAFQPQHF
-	TRBV15	-	TRBJ1-5	TGTTTTTCAAGCAGAAGACGGCATACGAGGAGCAATCAGCCCCAGCATTTT	CFSSRRRHTRSNQPQHF
-	TRBV7-2	-	TRBJ2-7	TGTGCCAGCAGCTTAGCGGTAGGCGGGGACGAGCAGTACTTC	CASSLAVGGDEQYF
-	TRBV6-5	medium-sized	TRBJ2-7	TGTGCCAGCAGTTTCCGTTACGCAGCCTACGAGCAGTACTTC	CASSFRYAAYEQYF
-	TRBV9	once	TRBJ2-1	TGTGCCAGCAGCGTAGGAGATCGGGGGAGTGAGCAGTTCTTC	CASSVGDRGSEQFF